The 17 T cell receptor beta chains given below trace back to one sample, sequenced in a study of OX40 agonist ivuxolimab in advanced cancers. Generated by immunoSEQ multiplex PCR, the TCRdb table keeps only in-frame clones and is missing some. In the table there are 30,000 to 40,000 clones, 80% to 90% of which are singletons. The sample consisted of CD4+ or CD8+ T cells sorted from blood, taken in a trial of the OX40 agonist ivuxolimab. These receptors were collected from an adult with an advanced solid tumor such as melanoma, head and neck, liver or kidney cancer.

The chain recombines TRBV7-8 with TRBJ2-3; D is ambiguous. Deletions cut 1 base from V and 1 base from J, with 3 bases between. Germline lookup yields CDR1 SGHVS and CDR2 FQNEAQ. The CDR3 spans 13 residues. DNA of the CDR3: TGTGCCAGCAGCTTAGGGGGCACAGATACGCAGTATTTT. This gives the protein CASSLGGTDTQYF.

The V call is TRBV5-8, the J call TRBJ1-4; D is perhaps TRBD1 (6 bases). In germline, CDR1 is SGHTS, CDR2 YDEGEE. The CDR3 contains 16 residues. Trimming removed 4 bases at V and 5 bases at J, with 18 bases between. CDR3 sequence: CASSLRSGTPNEKLFF. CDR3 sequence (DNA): TGTGCCAGCAGCCTACGATCCGGGACACCAAATGAAAAACTGTTTTTT.

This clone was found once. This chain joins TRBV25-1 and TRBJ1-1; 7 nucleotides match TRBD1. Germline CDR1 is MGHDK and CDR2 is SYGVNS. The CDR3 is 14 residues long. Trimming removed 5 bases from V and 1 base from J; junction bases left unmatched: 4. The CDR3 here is CASSSDRRNTEAFF. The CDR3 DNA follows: TGTGCCAGCAGTTCGGACAGGAGGAACACTGAAGCTTTCTTT.

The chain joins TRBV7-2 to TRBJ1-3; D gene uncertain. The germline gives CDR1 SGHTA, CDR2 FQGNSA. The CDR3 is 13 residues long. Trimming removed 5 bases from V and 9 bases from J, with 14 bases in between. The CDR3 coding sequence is TGTGCCAGCAGCACCCCGGTAGTGGGCACCATATATTTT. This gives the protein CASSTPVVGTIYF.

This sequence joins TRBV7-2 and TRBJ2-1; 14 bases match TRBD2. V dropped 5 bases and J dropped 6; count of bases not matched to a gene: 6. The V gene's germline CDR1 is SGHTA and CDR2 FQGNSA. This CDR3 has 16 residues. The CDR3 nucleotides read TGTGCCAGCAGCGCCGCCGGGACTAGCGGGAGCAATGAGCAGTTCTTC. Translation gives CASSAAGTSGSNEQFF.

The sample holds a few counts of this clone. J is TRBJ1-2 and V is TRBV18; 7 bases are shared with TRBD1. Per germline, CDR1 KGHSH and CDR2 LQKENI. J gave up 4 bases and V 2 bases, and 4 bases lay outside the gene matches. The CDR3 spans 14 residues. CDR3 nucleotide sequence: TGTGCCAGCTCACCAAATAGGGACAGCTATGGCTACACCTTC. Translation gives CASSPNRDSYGYTF.

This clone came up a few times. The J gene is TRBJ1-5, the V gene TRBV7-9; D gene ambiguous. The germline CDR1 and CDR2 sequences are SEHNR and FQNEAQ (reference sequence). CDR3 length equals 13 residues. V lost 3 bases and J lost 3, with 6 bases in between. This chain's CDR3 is CASSFQDNQPQHF. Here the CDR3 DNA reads TGTGCCAGCAGCTTCCAGGACAATCAGCCCCAGCATTTT. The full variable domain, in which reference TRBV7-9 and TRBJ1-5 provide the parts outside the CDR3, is DTGVSQNPRHKITKRGQNVTFRCDPISEHNRLYWYRQTLGQGPEFLTYFQNEAQLEKSRLLSDRFSAERPKGSFSTLEIQRTEQGDSAMYLCASSFQDNQPQHFGDGTRLSIL.

The CDR3 loop reads CASSFWVAGVYEQYF. In DNA form, the CDR3 reads TGTGCCAGCAGCTTTTGGGTAGCGGGAGTCTACGAGCAGTACTTC. The rearrangement uses TRBV7-9 and TRBJ2-7, with 9 nucleotides matching TRBD2. The CDR3 spans 15 residues. Germline values: CDR1 SEHNR, CDR2 FQNEAQ (reference sequence). V dropped 3 bases and J dropped 3; count of bases not matched to a gene: 6.

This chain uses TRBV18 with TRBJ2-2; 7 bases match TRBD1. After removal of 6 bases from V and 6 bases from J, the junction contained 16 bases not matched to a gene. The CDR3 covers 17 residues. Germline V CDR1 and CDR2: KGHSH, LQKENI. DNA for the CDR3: TGTGCCAGCTCGACCAGGGAAGGGGGCTATGGTTCCGGGGAGCTGTTTTTT. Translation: CASSTREGGYGSGELFF.

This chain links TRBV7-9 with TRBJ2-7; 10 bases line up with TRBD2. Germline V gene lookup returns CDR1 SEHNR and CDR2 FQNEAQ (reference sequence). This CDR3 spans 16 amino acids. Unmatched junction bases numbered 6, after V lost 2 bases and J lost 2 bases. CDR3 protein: CASSLLSGGLPYEQYF. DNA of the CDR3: TGTGCCAGCAGCTTACTTAGCGGGGGGCTTCCCTACGAGCAGTACTTC.

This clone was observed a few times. In DNA, the CDR3 is TGTGCCAGCAGCTTAGTGGACAGGGGGGTACTGCATTCACCCCTCCACTTT. It specifies CASSLVDRGVLHSPLHF. The chain couples TRBV7-8 to TRBJ1-6, with TRBD1 matching 10 bases. Per germline, CDR1 SGHVS and CDR2 FQNEAQ. The CDR3 consists of 17 residues. Trimming took 1 base from V and 8 from J; bases not matched to a gene: 8.

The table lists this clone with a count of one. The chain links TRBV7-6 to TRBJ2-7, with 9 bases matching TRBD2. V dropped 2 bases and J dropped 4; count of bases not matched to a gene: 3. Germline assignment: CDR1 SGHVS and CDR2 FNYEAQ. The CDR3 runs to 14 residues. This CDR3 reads CASSLKRGAYEQYF. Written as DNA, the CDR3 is TGTGCCAGCAGCTTAAAGCGGGGGGCATACGAGCAGTACTTC.

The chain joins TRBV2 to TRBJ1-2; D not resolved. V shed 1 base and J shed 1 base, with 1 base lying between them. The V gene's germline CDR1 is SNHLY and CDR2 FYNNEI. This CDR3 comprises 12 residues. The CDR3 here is CASSEVNYGYTF. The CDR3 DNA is TGTGCCAGCAGTGAAGTTAACTATGGCTACACCTTC.

Written as DNA, the CDR3 is TGCAGCACTAGCGTAAGCTCCTACAATGAGCAGTTCTTC. It codes for CSTSVSSYNEQFF. The gene calls are TRBV29-1 and TRBJ2-1; 7 nucleotides line up with TRBD2. The CDR3 is 13 residues long. The J segment lost 0 bases and the V segment lost 8 bases, leaving 4 bases of the junction unmatched. CDR1 SQVTM and CDR2 ANQGSEA come from the germline V gene.

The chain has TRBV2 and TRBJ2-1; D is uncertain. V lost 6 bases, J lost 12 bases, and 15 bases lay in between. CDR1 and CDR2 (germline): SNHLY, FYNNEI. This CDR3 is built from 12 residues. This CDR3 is CASRANNDGQFF. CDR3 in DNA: TGTGCCAGCAGGGCCAACAACGACGGGCAGTTCTTC.

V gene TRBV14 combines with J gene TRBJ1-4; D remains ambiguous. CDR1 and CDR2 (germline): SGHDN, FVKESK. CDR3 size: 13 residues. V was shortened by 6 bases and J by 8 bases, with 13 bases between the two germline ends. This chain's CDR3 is CASSSQTREKLFF. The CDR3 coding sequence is TGTGCCAGCAGTTCACAAACGAGGGAAAAACTGTTTTTT.

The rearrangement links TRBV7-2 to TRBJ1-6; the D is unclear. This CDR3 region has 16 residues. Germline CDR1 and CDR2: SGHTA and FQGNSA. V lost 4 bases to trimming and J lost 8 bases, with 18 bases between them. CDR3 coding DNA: TGTGCCAGCAGCTCTCCCAACTCGCCAGGTGATTCACCCCTCCACTTT. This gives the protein CASSSPNSPGDSPLHF.